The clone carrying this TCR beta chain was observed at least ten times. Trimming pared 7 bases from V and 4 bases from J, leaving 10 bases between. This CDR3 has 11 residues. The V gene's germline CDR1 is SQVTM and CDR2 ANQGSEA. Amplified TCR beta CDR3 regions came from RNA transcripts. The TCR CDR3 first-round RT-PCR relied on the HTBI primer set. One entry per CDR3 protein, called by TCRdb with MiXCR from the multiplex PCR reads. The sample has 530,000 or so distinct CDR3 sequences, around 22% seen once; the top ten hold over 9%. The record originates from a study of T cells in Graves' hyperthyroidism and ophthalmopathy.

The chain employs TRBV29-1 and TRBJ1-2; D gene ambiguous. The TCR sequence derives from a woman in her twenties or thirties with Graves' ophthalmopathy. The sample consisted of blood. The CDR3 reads CSDRVPYGYTF. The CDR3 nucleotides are TGCAGCGATAGGGTACCCTATGGCTACACCTTC.